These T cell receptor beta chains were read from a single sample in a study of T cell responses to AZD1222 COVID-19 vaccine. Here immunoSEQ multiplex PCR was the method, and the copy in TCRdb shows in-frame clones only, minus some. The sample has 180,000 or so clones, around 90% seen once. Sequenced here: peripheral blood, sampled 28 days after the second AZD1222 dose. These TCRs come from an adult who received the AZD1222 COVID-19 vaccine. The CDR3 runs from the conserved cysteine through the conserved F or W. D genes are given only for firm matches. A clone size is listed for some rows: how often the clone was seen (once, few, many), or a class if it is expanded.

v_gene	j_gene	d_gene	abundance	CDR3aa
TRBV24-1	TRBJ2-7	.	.	CATSDSRGDYEQYF
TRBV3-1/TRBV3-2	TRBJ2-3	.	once	CASSHSGARTDTQYF
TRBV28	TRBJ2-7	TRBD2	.	CASTLTSGSFYEQYF
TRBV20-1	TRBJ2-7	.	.	CSASLSRGTYEQYF
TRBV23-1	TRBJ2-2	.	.	CASSHSRAGTGELFF
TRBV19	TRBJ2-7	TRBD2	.	CASSPRGGTSGGGSYEQYF
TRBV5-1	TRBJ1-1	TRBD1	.	CASSYRQGQHTEAFF
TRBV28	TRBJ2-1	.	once	CASTFRGTALDEQFF
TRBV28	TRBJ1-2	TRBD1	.	CASSSSGTDNYGYTF
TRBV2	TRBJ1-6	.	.	CASSTQGGGNSPLHF
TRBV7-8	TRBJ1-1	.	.	CASSLALPALMNTEAFF
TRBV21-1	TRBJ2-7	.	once	CASSKAGAGKAYEQYF
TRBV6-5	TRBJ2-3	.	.	CAIDSLPTDTQYF
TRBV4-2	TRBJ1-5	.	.	CASSPYSRGFNQPQHF
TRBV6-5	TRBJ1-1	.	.	CASRTRAMNTEAFF
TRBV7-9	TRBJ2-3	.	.	CASSLATSAQYF
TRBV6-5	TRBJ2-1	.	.	CASSFNRYNEQFF
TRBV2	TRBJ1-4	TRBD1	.	CASRTGGNEKLFF
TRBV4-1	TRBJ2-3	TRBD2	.	CASSQDLSSGVGPDTQYF
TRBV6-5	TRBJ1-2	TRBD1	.	CASSLQGEYGYTF
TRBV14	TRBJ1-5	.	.	CASSPPEPQHF
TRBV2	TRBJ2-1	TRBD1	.	CASSPGTGKGSSYNEQFF
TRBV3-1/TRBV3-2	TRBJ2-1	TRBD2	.	CASSQGLAGDNEQFF
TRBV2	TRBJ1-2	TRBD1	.	CASTRLQGTALTSLPNYGYTF
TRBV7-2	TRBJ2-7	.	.	CASSSAAGSYEQYF
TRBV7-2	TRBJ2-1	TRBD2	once	CASSLVTVAGGSYNEQFF
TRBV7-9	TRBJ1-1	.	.	CASSLRHGKDTEAFF
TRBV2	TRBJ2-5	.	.	CASRDHHGGGQETQYF
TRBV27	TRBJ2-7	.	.	CASSAGTHSYEQYF
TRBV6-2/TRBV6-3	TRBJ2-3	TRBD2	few	CASSPHSGKSTDTQYF
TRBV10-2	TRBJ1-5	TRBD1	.	CATSIGTGQPQHF
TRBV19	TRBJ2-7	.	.	CASSIYGQTYEQYF
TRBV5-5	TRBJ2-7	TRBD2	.	CASSYGLANYEQYF
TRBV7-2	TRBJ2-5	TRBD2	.	CASSLVLAGGPSQETQYF
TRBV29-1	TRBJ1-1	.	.	CSVAQNPNTEAFF
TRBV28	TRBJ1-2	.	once	CASTGMGENYGYTF
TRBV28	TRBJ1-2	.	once	CASSSSTASYGYTF
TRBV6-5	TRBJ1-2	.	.	CASSSGGRLYGYTF
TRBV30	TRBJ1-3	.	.	CAWGAGRAYGNTIYF
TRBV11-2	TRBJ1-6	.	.	CASSPDRFNSPLHF
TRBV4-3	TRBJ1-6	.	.	CASSQDSNSPLHF
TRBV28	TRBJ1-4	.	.	CATRGGEEKLFF
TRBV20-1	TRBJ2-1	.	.	CSASPQTGLKFF